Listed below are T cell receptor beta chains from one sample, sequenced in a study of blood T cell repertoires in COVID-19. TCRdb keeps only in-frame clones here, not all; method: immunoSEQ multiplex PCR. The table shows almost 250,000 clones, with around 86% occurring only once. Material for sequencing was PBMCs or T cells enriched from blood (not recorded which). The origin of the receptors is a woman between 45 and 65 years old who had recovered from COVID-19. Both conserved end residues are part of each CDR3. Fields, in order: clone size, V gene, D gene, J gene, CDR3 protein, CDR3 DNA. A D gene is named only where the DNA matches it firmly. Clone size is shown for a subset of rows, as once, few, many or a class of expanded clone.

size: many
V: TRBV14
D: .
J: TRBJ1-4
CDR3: CASSHATQPKINEKLFF
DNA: TGTGCCAGCAGCCACGCAACACAGCCCAAAATTAATGAAAAACTGTTTTTT

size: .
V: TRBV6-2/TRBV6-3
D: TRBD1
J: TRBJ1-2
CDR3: CASSMAQGAGYTF
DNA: TGTGCCAGCAGTATGGCGCAGGGGGCTGGCTACACCTTC

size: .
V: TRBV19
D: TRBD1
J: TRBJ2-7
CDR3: CASSIAARTGAYEQYF
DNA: TGTGCCAGTAGTATAGCTGCACGGACAGGGGCATACGAGCAGTACTTC

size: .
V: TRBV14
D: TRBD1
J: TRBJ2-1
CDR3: CASSRPGTGSYNEQFF
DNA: TGTGCCAGCAGCCGACCCGGGACAGGCTCCTACAATGAGCAGTTCTTC

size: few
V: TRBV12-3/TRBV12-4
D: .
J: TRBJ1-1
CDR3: CASNLLGGEAFF
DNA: TGTGCCAGCAACCTCTTGGGGGGTGAAGCTTTCTTT

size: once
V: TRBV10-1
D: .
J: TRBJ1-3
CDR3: CASSPGSNGNTIYF
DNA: TGCGCCAGCAGTCCCGGGAGCAATGGAAACACCATATATTTT

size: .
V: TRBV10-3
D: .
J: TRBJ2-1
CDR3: CAISEGQDEQFF
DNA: TGTGCCATCAGTGAGGGCCAGGATGAGCAGTTCTTC

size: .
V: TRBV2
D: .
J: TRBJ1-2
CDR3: CASSDPKDRPLYGYTF
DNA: TGTGCCAGCAGTGACCCAAAGGACAGACCTCTCTATGGCTACACCTTC

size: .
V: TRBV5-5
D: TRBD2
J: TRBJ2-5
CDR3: CASSSLAGEETQYF
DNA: TGTGCCAGCAGCTCCTTAGCGGGCGAAGAGACCCAGTACTTC

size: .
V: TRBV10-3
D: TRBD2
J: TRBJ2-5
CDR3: CATTPSGQETQYF
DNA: TGTGCCACCACGCCTAGCGGTCAAGAGACCCAGTACTTC

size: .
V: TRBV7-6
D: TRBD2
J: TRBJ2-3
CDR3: CASSLRLAPDTQYF
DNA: TGTGCCAGCAGCCTTAGACTAGCTCCAGATACGCAGTATTTT

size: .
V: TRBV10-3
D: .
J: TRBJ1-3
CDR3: CAISEPDMGTGNTIYF
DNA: TGTGCCATCAGTGAGCCGGACATGGGTACTGGAAACACCATATATTTT

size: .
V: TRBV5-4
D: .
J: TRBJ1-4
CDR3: CASSLKGKGATNEKLFF
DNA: TGTGCCAGCAGCTTGAAGGGGAAGGGGGCAACTAATGAAAAACTGTTTTTT

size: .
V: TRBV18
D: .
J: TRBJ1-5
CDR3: CASSPGQISNQPQHF
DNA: TGTGCCAGCTCACCAGGGCAGATTAGCAATCAGCCCCAGCATTTT

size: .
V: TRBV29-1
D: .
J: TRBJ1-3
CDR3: CSVRTLSGNTIYF
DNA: TGCAGCGTGCGAACCCTCTCTGGAAACACCATATATTTT

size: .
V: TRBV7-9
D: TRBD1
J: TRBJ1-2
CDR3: CASSSPGKGQGTEGYGYTF
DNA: TGTGCCAGCAGCTCCCCCGGCAAGGGACAGGGAACTGAGGGCTATGGCTACACCTTC

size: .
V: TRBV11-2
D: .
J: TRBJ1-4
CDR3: CASSLLGRGNEKLFF
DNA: TGTGCCAGCAGCTTATTGGGGCGGGGGAATGAAAAACTGTTTTTT

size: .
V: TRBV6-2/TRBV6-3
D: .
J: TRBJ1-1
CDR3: CASGWATEAFF
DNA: TGTGCCAGCGGTTGGGCCACTGAAGCTTTCTTT

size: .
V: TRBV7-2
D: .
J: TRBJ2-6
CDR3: CASSRPTSGANVLTF
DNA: TGTGCCAGCAGCCGTCCCACTTCTGGGGCCAACGTCCTGACTTTC

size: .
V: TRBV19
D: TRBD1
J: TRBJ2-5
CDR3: CASTLGQGTQETQYF
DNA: TGTGCCAGTACCTTGGGACAGGGGACTCAAGAGACCCAGTACTTC

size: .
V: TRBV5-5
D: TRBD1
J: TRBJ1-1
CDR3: CASSPTGTENTEAFF
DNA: TGTGCCAGCAGCCCGACCGGGACAGAAAACACTGAAGCTTTCTTT